The 26 T cell receptor beta chains below all came from one sample that was sequenced in a study of cytomegalovirus exposure and HLA in healthy donors. Primers included in the PCR were 60 Vbeta and 13 Jbeta primers. Using immunoSEQ multiplex PCR, the repertoire was profiled, and TCRdb retains in-frame clones only, with some absent. The profile shows 150,000 to 200,000 clones, more than 70% of them singletons. The sequenced material came from PBMCs. All receptors derive from a man aged 18 to 29 in good health and CMV-seropositive.

The chain combines TRBV2 with TRBJ2-1; D gene ambiguous. Germline assignment: CDR1 SNHLY and CDR2 FYNNEI. CDR3 length equals 12 residues. The V end was cut by 3 bases, the J end by 9 bases, with 9 bases between. CDR3 residues: CASSERIGEQFF. CDR3 sequence (DNA): TGTGCCAGCAGTGAGAGGATCGGTGAGCAGTTCTTC.

This clone was counted only a few times. The chain joins TRBV28 to TRBJ2-3, with 13 bases lining up with TRBD2. V lost 6 bases to trimming and J lost 0 bases; unmatched junction nucleotides: 6. This CDR3 is 17 amino acids long. Germline V CDR1 and CDR2: MDHEN, SYDVKM. The CDR3 nucleotides read TGTGCCAGCAGCCTACTAGCGGGAGGGCCGAGCACAGATACGCAGTATTTT. Protein product: CASSLLAGGPSTDTQYF.

The rearrangement links TRBV5-1 to TRBJ1-2; 8 bases are shared with TRBD1. The CDR3 length is 13 residues. Germline CDR1 SGHRS, CDR2 YFSETQ. V gave up 2 bases and J gave up 4 bases; unmatched junction bases: 1. The CDR3 nucleotides read TGCGCCAGCAGCTTTACAGGGGGCTATGGCTACACCTTC. Its translation: CASSFTGGYGYTF.

The chain joins TRBV27 to TRBJ2-2, with 7 bases lining up with TRBD2. After removal of 5 bases from V and 1 base from J, the junction contained 10 bases not matched to a gene. CDR1 and CDR2 (germline): MNHEY, SMNVEV (reference sequence). This CDR3 has 17 residues. The CDR3 DNA follows: TGTGCCAGCAGTGCGCTAGCGGAGCCCCTGAACACCGGGGAGCTGTTTTTT. Residues: CASSALAEPLNTGELFF.

The chain recombines TRBV30 with TRBJ2-2; D unresolved. Germline CDR1 and CDR2: GTSNPN and SVGIG (reference sequence). This CDR3 contains 14 residues. The V end was cut by 5 bases, the J end by 5 bases, with 15 bases between. Here the CDR3 reads CAWLPAFQTGELFF. The CDR3 DNA reads as TGTGCCTGGCTGCCCGCCTTTCAGACCGGGGAGCTGTTTTTT.

V usage is TRBV10-1 and J usage is TRBJ2-7; tentative D call: TRBD2 (5 bases). V gave up 0 bases and J gave up 2 bases, with 8 bases separating them. CDR3 length: 14 amino acids. CDR1 is WNHNN and CDR2 is SYGVQD in the germline V gene (reference sequence). The CDR3 bases are TGCGCCAGCAGTGAGTCTTGGGGAGCCTACGAGCAGTACTTC. Translated: CASSESWGAYEQYF.

The chain carries TRBV18 and TRBJ1-1, with 7 bases that match TRBD1. Germline V gene lookup returns CDR1 KGHSH and CDR2 LQKENI. The CDR3 runs to 13 residues. V lost 3 bases, J lost 7 bases, and 5 bases stayed unmatched. The CDR3 DNA follows: TGTGCCAGCTCACCTGACAGGGTCGGTGAAGCTTTCTTT. This gives the protein CASSPDRVGEAFF.

This chain joins TRBV7-9 and TRBJ2-1; TRBD2 aligns across 8 bases. With V trimmed by 3 bases and J by 8 bases, 12 bases remained unmatched. Germline assignment: CDR1 SEHNR and CDR2 FQNEAQ (reference sequence). The CDR3 contains 16 residues. The CDR3 DNA sequence: TGTGCCAGCAGCTTGGGACCGGGACTAGATTCGGATGAGCAGTTCTTC. Translating it yields CASSLGPGLDSDEQFF.

The V gene is TRBV28, the J gene TRBJ2-3; possibly TRBD2 for D (5 bases). The germline CDR1 and CDR2 sequences are MDHEN and SYDVKM. V lost 6 bases to trimming and J lost 1 base, with 8 bases between them. The CDR3 loop spans 13 amino acids. The CDR3 is CASSRSGTDTQYF. In nucleotides, the CDR3 is TGTGCCAGCAGCCGTAGCGGCACAGATACGCAGTATTTT.

The V call is TRBV2, the J call TRBJ2-1; 7 bases agree with TRBD2. Trimming at V came to 1 base and at J to 14 bases, leaving 11 bases not matched to a gene. Germline V gene data show CDR1 as SNHLY and CDR2 as FYNNEI. The CDR3 sequence is 14 residues long. DNA of the CDR3: TGTGCCAGCAGTGAAGTCCAAGCGGGGCGTAAAAAGTTCTTC. Its protein is CASSEVQAGRKKFF.

This rearrangement joins TRBV28 to TRBJ1-2; TRBD1 is a possible D gene (6 bases). The germline V gene has CDR1 MDHEN and CDR2 SYDVKM. V lost 3 bases and J lost 4, with 9 bases in between. The CDR3 is 13 amino acids. CDR3 sequence: CASSFQGFYGYTF. The DNA of the CDR3 is TGTGCCAGCAGTTTCCAGGGGTTCTATGGCTACACCTTC.

This clone was counted a single time. The V call is TRBV15, the J call TRBJ2-2; TRBD1 matches 8 bases. Losses at the gene ends were 5 bases for V and 4 bases for J; bases not matched to a gene: 6. This CDR3 has 15 amino acids. Germline V gene lookup returns CDR1 LNHNV and CDR2 YYDKDF (reference sequence). CDR3 DNA sequence: TGTGCCACCAGCGTTCAGGGGGCTCGCACCGGGGAGCTGTTTTTT. It encodes CATSVQGARTGELFF. The full variable domain, with the rest looked up from reference TRBV15 and TRBJ2-2, is DAMVIQNPRYQVTQFGKPVTLSCSQTLNHNVMYWYQQKSSQAPKLLFHYYDKDFNNEADTPDNFQSRRPNTSFCFLDIRSPGLGDTAMYLCATSVQGARTGELFFGEGSRLTVL.

The chain employs TRBV5-1 and TRBJ1-1; perhaps TRBD1 as D (5 bases). This CDR3 contains 15 residues. Trimming stripped 0 bases from V and 0 bases from J, with 9 bases between. In germline, CDR1 is SGHRS, CDR2 YFSETQ. The DNA for the CDR3 is TGCGCCAGCAGCTTGGAGGCGGGACTGAACACTGAAGCTTTCTTT. Translation: CASSLEAGLNTEAFF.

This clone was seen only once. V gene TRBV28 combines with J gene TRBJ2-1, with TRBD1 matching 7 bases. Per the germline V gene, CDR1 is MDHEN and CDR2 is SYDVKM. V dropped 6 bases and J dropped 8; count of bases not matched to a gene: 1. The CDR3 consists of 11 residues. The CDR3 region has the DNA TGTGCCAGCAGGACAGGGTATGAGCAGTTCTTC. It codes for CASRTGYEQFF.

The chain joins TRBV11-2 to TRBJ2-1; 12 nucleotides match TRBD2. Germline V gene sequence: CDR1 SGHAT, CDR2 FQNNGV. V trimming: 4 bases; J trimming: 2 bases; junction bases outside the gene matches: 3. The CDR3 extends over 16 amino acids. CDR3: CASSSPSGRAYNEQFF. Here the CDR3 DNA reads TGTGCCAGCAGCTCTCCTAGCGGGAGGGCCTACAATGAGCAGTTCTTC.

The chain combines TRBV2 with TRBJ2-3; 14 bases map to TRBD2. CDR3 size: 15 residues. V lost 6 bases, J lost 5 bases, and 4 bases stayed unmatched. Per germline, CDR1 SNHLY and CDR2 FYNNEI. The CDR3 DNA reads TGTGCCAGCAGGACTAGCGGGAGGGCCATAGATACGCAGTATTTT. This sequence encodes CASRTSGRAIDTQYF. Drawing the rest from reference TRBV2 and TRBJ2-3, the complete variable domain is EPEVTQTPSHQVTQMGQEVILRCVPISNHLYFYWYRQILGQKVEFLVSFYNNEISEKSEIFDDQFSVERPDGSNFTLKIRSTKLEDSAMYFCASRTSGRAIDTQYFGPGTRLTVL.

The V gene is TRBV28, the J gene TRBJ1-1, with D perhaps matching TRBD1 (5 bases). V was trimmed by 2 bases and J by 5 bases, leaving 15 bases between them. CDR1 is MDHEN and CDR2 is SYDVKM in the germline V gene. CDR3 length equals 15 residues. The CDR3 sequence is CASSLISQGRTEAFF. The CDR3 DNA reads as TGTGCCAGCAGTTTAATCTCTCAGGGTAGGACTGAAGCTTTCTTT. Based on the CDR3 plus reference TRBV28 and TRBJ1-1, the full variable domain is DVKVTQSSRYLVKRTGEKVFLECVQDMDHENMFWYRQDPGLGLRLIYFSYDVKMKEKGDIPEGYSVSREKKERFSLILESASTNQTSMYLCASSLISQGRTEAFFGQGTRLTVV.

This rearrangement joins TRBV23-1 to TRBJ1-1, with 9 nucleotides matching TRBD1. TRBV23-1 falls under the ORF class, with uncertain function. The CDR3 consists of 15 residues. J lost 3 bases, V lost 2 bases, and 4 bases had no gene match. The CDR3 loop reads CASSQHGQGYTEAFF. The DNA of the CDR3 is TGCGCCAGCAGTCAACATGGACAGGGGTACACTGAAGCTTTCTTT.

This clone was counted only a few times. This chain links TRBV19 with TRBJ1-4, with unresolved D. Trimming stripped 5 bases from V and 7 bases from J, with 8 bases between. Germline V gene lookup returns CDR1 LNHDA and CDR2 SQIVND (reference sequence). This CDR3 is built from 12 residues. CDR3 DNA sequence: TGTGCCAGTAGTGTTGCTAGTGAAAAACTGTTTTTT. Translation gives CASSVASEKLFF.

The gene calls are TRBV7-6 and TRBJ2-7, with 8 bases identical to TRBD2. The CDR3 covers 14 residues. Germline V lookup: CDR1 SGHVS, CDR2 FNYEAQ. The J segment lost 3 bases and the V segment lost 3 bases, leaving 4 bases of the junction unmatched. The CDR3 DNA follows: TGTGCCAGCAGCTTTTCCCTAGCGGGCTACGAGCAGTACTTC. Amino acid sequence: CASSFSLAGYEQYF.

J is TRBJ2-1 and V is TRBV27; the D gene is possibly TRBD1 (6 bases). V lost 6 bases and J 5 bases, leaving 20 bases between the germline ends. This CDR3 comprises 16 residues. The germline V gene encodes CDR1 MNHEY and CDR2 SMNVEV (reference sequence). CDR3 region: CASRSPLRDNHNEQFF. The CDR3 DNA sequence: TGTGCCAGCAGATCACCCCTACGGGACAACCACAATGAGCAGTTCTTC.

The rearrangement links TRBV19 to TRBJ1-4, with D maybe TRBD1 (6 bases). The CDR3 has 18 residues. V was clipped by 4 bases and J by 5 bases, with 23 bases between them. Germline V lookup: CDR1 LNHDA, CDR2 SQIVND (reference sequence). CDR3 sequence reads: CASSSDKTGFPRNEKLFF. CDR3 sequence (DNA): TGTGCCAGTAGTAGCGACAAAACAGGGTTTCCGCGAAATGAAAAACTGTTTTTT.

In this sample, this clone turned up a few times. This rearrangement joins TRBV7-3 to TRBJ2-1, with 10 bases identical to TRBD1. The CDR3 length is 16 residues. V dropped 4 bases and J dropped 10; count of bases not matched to a gene: 13. CDR1 is SGHTA and CDR2 is FQGTGA in the germline V gene. The CDR3 DNA sequence: TGTGCCAGCAGCTCCAAGACCGGGACAGGGGTACACGAGCAGTTCTTC. Its translation: CASSSKTGTGVHEQFF.

The chain has TRBV5-5 and TRBJ2-7; 7 bases align to TRBD1. Germline trimming cut 3 bases from V and 5 bases from J; bases unmatched to any gene: 8. The germline CDR1 and CDR2 sequences are SGHKS and YYEKEE (reference sequence). CDR3 size: 14 residues. The CDR3 spells CASSSGQVFDEQYF. Written as DNA, the CDR3 is TGTGCCAGCAGCTCCGGACAGGTTTTCGACGAGCAGTACTTC.

The gene calls are TRBV7-2 and TRBJ2-1; 13 bases fit TRBD2. Germline V CDR1 and CDR2: SGHTA, FQGNSA. Unmatched junction bases numbered 6, after V lost 1 base and J lost 0 bases. The CDR3 has 19 amino acids. The CDR3 nucleotides read TGTGCCAGCAGCTTAGGGGGACTAGCGGGATGGGACTCCTACAATGAGCAGTTCTTC. Translation gives CASSLGGLAGWDSYNEQFF.

The chain has TRBV27 and TRBJ1-1; TRBD1 agrees at 8 bases. The germline CDR1 and CDR2 sequences are MNHEY and SMNVEV (reference sequence). V shed 5 bases and J 1 base; nucleotides not matched to a gene: 3. This CDR3 comprises 14 residues. CDR3 sequence (DNA): TGTGCCAGCAGTCTAGGACAGGGGAACACTGAAGCTTTCTTT. Translating it yields CASSLGQGNTEAFF.